Below are 7 T cell receptor beta chains sequenced from a single sample in a study of tumor and adjacent non-tumor tissue in lung cancer. TCRbeta libraries were built with three rounds of nested PCR, modified from ARM-PCR. Using its own MiXCR run on the multiplex PCR reads, TCRdb lists one record per CDR3 protein. Counted here are about 110,000 distinct CDR3 sequences, approximately 84% occurring once; the ten biggest clones make up approximately 24%. RNA was extracted from bulk tissue without any cell sorting. Sequenced sample: lung tumor tissue. These receptors originate from a man between 65 and 79 years old with non-small cell lung cancer.

V usage is TRBV6-6 and J usage is TRBJ1-2; D is possibly TRBD1 (6 bases). Germline lookup yields CDR1 MNHNY and CDR2 SVGAGI (reference sequence). V was cut by 7 bases and J by 5 bases, with 17 bases left in between. This CDR3 is 14 amino acids long. The CDR3 nucleotides are TGTGCCAGCAATTCCGGGTCAGGGGAATATGGCTACACCTTC. Encoded protein: CASNSGSGEYGYTF.

As to this clonotype: At one end the junction does not follow the germline gene, possibly because of a read error. V is TRBV29-1 and J is TRBJ1-1, with no clear D. The CDR3 runs 12 residues. CDR1 and CDR2 (germline): SQVTM, ANQGSEA. This CDR3 is CSVVVERPESLF. As DNA, the CDR3 is TGCAGCGTTGTGGTGGAGAGGCCTGAATCTCTCTTT. Complete variable domain (other parts from reference TRBV29-1 and TRBJ1-1): SAVISQKPSRDICQRGTSLTIQCQVDSQVTMMFWYRQQPGQSLTLIATANQGSEATYESGFVIDKFPISRPNLTFSTLTVSNMSPEDSSIYLCSVVVERPESLFGQGTRLTVV.

The chain recombines TRBV29-1 with TRBJ1-2; D not certain. Trimming cost V 4 bases and J 7 bases, with 25 bases left between them. The CDR3 runs 16 residues. Germline lookup yields CDR1 SQVTM and CDR2 ANQGSEA. The CDR3 here is CSVVPYQSPGEVGYTF. The DNA for the CDR3 is TGCAGCGTTGTCCCTTATCAATCCCCGGGAGAAGTTGGCTACACCTTC. The whole variable domain, filled in from reference TRBV29-1 and TRBJ1-2, reads SAVISQKPSRDICQRGTSLTIQCQVDSQVTMMFWYRQQPGQSLTLIATANQGSEATYESGFVIDKFPISRPNLTFSTLTVSNMSPEDSSIYLCSVVPYQSPGEVGYTFGSGTRLTVV.

The CDR3 DNA reads as TGCGCCAGCAGCCACCCCCAAAAGATCCAGTACTTC. Translating it yields CASSHPQKIQYF. The V gene is TRBV4-1, the J gene TRBJ2-5; D call uncertain. This CDR3 is 12 amino acids long. V lost 3 bases, J lost 10 bases, and 12 bases lay in between. Germline-derived CDR1 and CDR2 are MGHRA and YSYEKL.

V usage is TRBV20-1 and J usage is TRBJ1-2, with D unresolved. Germline loops: CDR1 DFQATT, CDR2 SNEGSKA (reference sequence). The CDR3 is made up of 11 amino acids. The CDR3 reads CNVREHEGYTF. Written as DNA, the CDR3 is TGCAATGTTAGAGAGCATGAGGGCTACACCTTC.

V is TRBV10-3 and J is TRBJ1-1; tentatively, D is TRBD1 (6 bases). In germline, CDR1 is ENHRY, CDR2 SYGVKD. This CDR3 contains 15 residues. Trimming shortened V by 2 bases and J by 4 bases, and 14 bases separated the two germline ends. CDR3: CAISEHQGQVTEAFF. The CDR3 region has the DNA TGTGCCATCAGTGAGCATCAGGGGCAAGTCACTGAAGCTTTCTTT.

A word on this clonotype: A read error may account for a junction end that differs from germline. The chain combines TRBV6-1 with TRBJ1-4; 9 bases fit TRBD1. CDR3 size: 14 residues. CDR1 is MNHNS and CDR2 is SASEGT in the germline V gene. The CDR3 DNA sequence: TGTACCAGCAGTGTAGGACAGGGGAGTGAAAAACTGTTTTTT. It encodes CTSSVGQGSEKLFF.